The T cell receptor beta chain described here comes from a study of control samples from healthy donors and cancer patients. Generated by immunoSEQ multiplex PCR, the TCRdb table keeps only in-frame clones and is missing some. Here the sample table reports roughly 190,000 clones. CDR1 is MNHEY, CDR2 SVGAGI, per germline. V was clipped by 4 bases and J by 3 bases, with 18 bases between them. The CDR3 runs 16 residues. The V gene is TRBV6-5, the J gene TRBJ1-1; a possible D gene is TRBD1 (5 bases). The source material was blood. This receptor was obtained from a woman under 40 in good health. The CDR3 bases are TGTGCCAGCAGTTTCCCAGTGGGGAGGGGCTACACTGAAGCTTTCTTT. Translated, it gives CASSFPVGRGYTEAFF.